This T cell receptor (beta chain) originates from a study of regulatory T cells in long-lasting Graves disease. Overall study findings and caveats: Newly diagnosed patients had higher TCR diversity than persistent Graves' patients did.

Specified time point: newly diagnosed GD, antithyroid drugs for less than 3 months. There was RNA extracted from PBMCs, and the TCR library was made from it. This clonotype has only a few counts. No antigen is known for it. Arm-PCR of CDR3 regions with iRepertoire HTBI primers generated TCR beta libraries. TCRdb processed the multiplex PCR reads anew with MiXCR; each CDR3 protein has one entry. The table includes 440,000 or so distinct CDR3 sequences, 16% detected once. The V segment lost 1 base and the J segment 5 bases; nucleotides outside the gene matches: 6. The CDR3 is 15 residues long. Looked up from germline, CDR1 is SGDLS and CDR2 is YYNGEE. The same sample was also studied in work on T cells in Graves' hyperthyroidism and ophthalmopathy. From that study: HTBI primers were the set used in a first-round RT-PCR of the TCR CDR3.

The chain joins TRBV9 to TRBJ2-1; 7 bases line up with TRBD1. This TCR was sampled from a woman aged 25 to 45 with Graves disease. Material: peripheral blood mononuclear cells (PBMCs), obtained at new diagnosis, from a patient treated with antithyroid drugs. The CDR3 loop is CASSVRAGGNNEQFF. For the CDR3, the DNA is TGTGCCAGCAGCGTAAGGGCAGGGGGTAACAATGAGCAGTTCTTC. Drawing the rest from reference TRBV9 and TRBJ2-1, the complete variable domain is DSGVTQTPKHLITATGQRVTLRCSPRSGDLSVYWYQQSLDQGLQFLIQYYNGEERAKGNILERFSAQQFPDLHSELNLSSLELGDSALYFCASSVRAGGNNEQFFGPGTRLTVL.